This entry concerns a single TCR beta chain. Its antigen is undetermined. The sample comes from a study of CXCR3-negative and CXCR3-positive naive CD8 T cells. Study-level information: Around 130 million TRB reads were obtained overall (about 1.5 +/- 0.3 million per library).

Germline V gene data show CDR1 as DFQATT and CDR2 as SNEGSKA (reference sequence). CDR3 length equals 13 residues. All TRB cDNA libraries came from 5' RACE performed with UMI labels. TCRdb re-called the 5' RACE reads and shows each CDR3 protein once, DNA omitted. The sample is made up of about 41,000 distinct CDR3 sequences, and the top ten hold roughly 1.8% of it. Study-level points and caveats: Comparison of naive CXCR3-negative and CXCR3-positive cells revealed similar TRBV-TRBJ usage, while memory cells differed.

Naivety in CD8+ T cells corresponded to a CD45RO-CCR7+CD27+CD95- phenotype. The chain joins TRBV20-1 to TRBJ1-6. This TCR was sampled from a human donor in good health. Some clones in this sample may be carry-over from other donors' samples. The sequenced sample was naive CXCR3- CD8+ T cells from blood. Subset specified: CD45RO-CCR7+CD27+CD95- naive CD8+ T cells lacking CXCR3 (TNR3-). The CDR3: CSASLRGNSPLHF.